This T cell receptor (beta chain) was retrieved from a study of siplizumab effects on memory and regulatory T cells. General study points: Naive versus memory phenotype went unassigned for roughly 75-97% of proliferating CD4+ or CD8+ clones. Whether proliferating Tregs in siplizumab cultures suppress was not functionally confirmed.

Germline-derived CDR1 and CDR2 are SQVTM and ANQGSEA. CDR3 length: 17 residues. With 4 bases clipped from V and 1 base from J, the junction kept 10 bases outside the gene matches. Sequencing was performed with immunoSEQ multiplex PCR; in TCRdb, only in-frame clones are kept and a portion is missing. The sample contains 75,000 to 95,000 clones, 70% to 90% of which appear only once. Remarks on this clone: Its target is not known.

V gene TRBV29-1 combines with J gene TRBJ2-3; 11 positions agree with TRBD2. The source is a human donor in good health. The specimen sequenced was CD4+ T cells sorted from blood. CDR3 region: CSVGSLAGGGGTDTQYF. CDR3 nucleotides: TGCAGCGTTGGTTCGCTAGCGGGAGGTGGAGGCACAGATACGCAGTATTTT.